A single sample is the source of the 22 T cell receptor beta chains below, sequenced in a study of blood T cell repertoires in COVID-19. The repertoire was sequenced with immunoSEQ multiplex PCR; TCRdb's copy has only in-frame clones and lacks some. The sample carries 20,000 to 25,000 clones, about 92% recorded once. Sequenced sample: peripheral blood. All receptors derive from a human donor in a cohort sampled during active COVID-19.

This clone was seen a single time. This chain links TRBV19 with TRBJ1-3; the D gene is possibly TRBD1 (6 bases). Germline V lookup: CDR1 LNHDA, CDR2 SQIVND (reference sequence). There are 16 residues in the CDR3. Trimming removed 5 bases at V and 2 bases at J, with 16 bases between. CDR3 sequence: CASSADRLPTGNTIYF. The CDR3 DNA follows: TGTGCCAGTAGTGCAGACAGGCTCCCTACTGGAAACACCATATATTTT. The complete variable domain, with remaining parts taken from reference TRBV19 and TRBJ1-3, reads DGGITQSPKYLFRKEGQNVTLSCEQNLNHDAMYWYRQDPGQGLRLIYYSQIVNDFQKGDIAEGYSVSREKKESFPLTVTSAQKNPTAFYLCASSADRLPTGNTIYFGEGSWLTVV.

The chain carries TRBV19 and TRBJ1-2; weak D call: TRBD1 (6 bases). Germline V gives CDR1 LNHDA, CDR2 SQIVND (reference sequence). V was clipped by 1 base and J by 7 bases, with 16 bases between them. The CDR3 runs 15 residues. In DNA form, the CDR3 reads TGTGCCAGTAGTATAGGGGACACCGTCACGGGTGGCTACACCTTC. This gives the protein CASSIGDTVTGGYTF.

V gene TRBV28 combines with J gene TRBJ2-7; D not resolved. Trimming took 5 bases from V and 1 from J, leaving 9 bases between them. Germline-derived CDR1 and CDR2 are MDHEN and SYDVKM. The CDR3 has 13 residues. The CDR3 DNA reads TGTGCCAGCAGTCCCGTCCTATCCTACGAGCAGTACTTC. This codes for CASSPVLSYEQYF.

The chain has TRBV12-3 or TRBV12-4 and TRBJ1-6, with D perhaps TRBD1 (5 bases). The CDR3 consists of 12 residues. V was clipped by 6 bases and J by 14 bases, with 14 bases between them. For the CDR3, the DNA is TGTGCCAGCAGCAGAATCAGGGAGGCCCTCCACTTT. Translation gives CASSRIREALHF.

The chain carries TRBV18 and TRBJ1-6; 7 nucleotides line up with TRBD1. The J segment lost 11 bases and the V segment lost 6 bases, leaving 10 bases of the junction unmatched. Germline-derived CDR1 and CDR2 are KGHSH and LQKENI. The CDR3 has 14 residues. CDR3 amino acids: CASSPDRVATPLHF. In nucleotides, the CDR3 is TGTGCCAGCTCCCCTGACAGGGTGGCGACACCCCTCCACTTT.

The V call is TRBV10-3, the J call TRBJ2-5, with D possibly matching TRBD2 (6 bases). The CDR3 spans 15 residues. Germline-derived CDR1 and CDR2 are ENHRY and SYGVKD. Deletions cut 2 bases from V and 5 bases from J, with 15 bases between. CDR3 amino acids: CAISEDGAGRETQYF. DNA for the CDR3: TGTGCCATCAGTGAGGATGGGGCGGGACGGGAGACCCAGTACTTC.

The V gene is TRBV2, the J gene TRBJ2-1; 7 bases align to TRBD1. This CDR3 comprises 14 residues. The V segment lost 5 bases and the J segment 5 bases; nucleotides outside the gene matches: 6. Germline V gene lookup returns CDR1 SNHLY and CDR2 FYNNEI. CDR3 sequence: CASSKGQLNNEQFF. The CDR3 nucleotides are TGTGCCAGCAGTAAGGGACAGTTAAACAATGAGCAGTTCTTC.

The chain links TRBV24-1 to TRBJ2-2; 7 nucleotides agree with TRBD2. V gave up 3 bases and J gave up 8 bases; unmatched junction bases: 14. The CDR3 spans 17 residues. The germline CDR1 and CDR2 sequences are KGHDR and SFDVKD. This CDR3 reads CATSDLAARGRMGELFF. DNA for the CDR3: TGTGCCACCAGTGATCTGGCGGCGCGGGGGAGGATGGGGGAGCTGTTTTTT.

The chain carries TRBV5-1 and TRBJ2-5; no reliable D call. V was trimmed by 4 bases and J by 2 bases, leaving 9 bases between them. This CDR3 is built from 13 residues. The germline gives CDR1 SGHRS, CDR2 YFSETQ. The CDR3: CASSGLSQETQYF. In DNA form, the CDR3 reads TGCGCCAGCAGCGGGCTGAGTCAAGAGACCCAGTACTTC.

This rearrangement joins TRBV7-9 to TRBJ2-1; TRBD2 agrees at 9 bases. The ends lost 5 bases at V and 4 bases at J; junction bases unmatched: 15. Germline V gene lookup returns CDR1 SEHNR and CDR2 FQNEAQ (reference sequence). The CDR3 sequence is 18 residues long. DNA of the CDR3: TGTGCCAGCAGCCCAGGCCCTCAAAGCGGGGGGACTTACAATGAGCAGTTCTTC. It encodes CASSPGPQSGGTYNEQFF.

The V and J genes are TRBV24-1 and TRBJ1-1, with 8 bases lining up with TRBD1. Trimming cost V 4 bases and J 4 bases; bases outside gene matches: 10. The germline V gene has CDR1 KGHDR and CDR2 SFDVKD. This CDR3 contains 16 residues. CDR3 in DNA: TGTGCCACCAGTGAGCCTAATGGACAGGGCGTCACTGAAGCTTTCTTT. Amino acids: CATSEPNGQGVTEAFF.

The V call is TRBV27, the J call TRBJ1-2; 8 nucleotides line up with TRBD1. CDR3 size: 14 residues. From germline, CDR1 is MNHEY and CDR2 SMNVEV (reference sequence). With 6 bases clipped from V and 2 bases from J, the junction kept 5 bases outside the gene matches. CDR3 sequence reads: CASSPGQVNYGYTF. CDR3 DNA: TGTGCCAGCAGCCCGGGACAGGTGAACTATGGCTACACCTTC.

The chain is built from TRBV6-5 and TRBJ2-5; maybe TRBD2 (6 bases). V gave up 4 bases and J gave up 4 bases, with 13 bases separating them. Germline loops: CDR1 MNHEY, CDR2 SVGAGI. CDR3 length: 14 residues. The CDR3 nucleotides read TGTGCCAGCAGTTTGGAGGGCCGGGGAGAGACCCAGTACTTC. It translates to CASSLEGRGETQYF.

The V gene is TRBV30, the J gene TRBJ1-2; the D is unclear. The CDR3 covers 12 residues. Deletions cut 2 bases from V and 8 bases from J, with 12 bases between. In germline, CDR1 is GTSNPN, CDR2 SVGIG (reference sequence). The CDR3 sequence: CAWSPPDRGYTF. CDR3 bases: TGTGCCTGGAGTCCACCTGATAGAGGCTACACCTTC.

The chain joins TRBV4-2 to TRBJ2-1, with a possible D match to TRBD2 (6 bases). Germline lookup yields CDR1 LGHNA and CDR2 YNFKEQ. CDR3 size: 15 residues. V was shortened by 1 base and J by 8 bases, with 15 bases between the two germline ends. CDR3 sequence (DNA): TGTGCCAGCAGCCAAGCGGGAGCTAGTAGAGATGAGCAGTTCTTC. Protein: CASSQAGASRDEQFF.

This chain joins TRBV19 and TRBJ2-3; 8 bases line up with TRBD2. The germline gives CDR1 LNHDA, CDR2 SQIVND (reference sequence). The CDR3 runs to 16 residues. V was pared by 3 bases and J by 6 bases, with 11 bases of the junction left unmatched. The CDR3 nucleotides are TGTGCCAGTAGTATCAAGGCCGGGAGGGCCCAGGATACGCAGTATTTT. This translates into CASSIKAGRAQDTQYF.

Of note for this clone: An end of the junction differs from the germline gene, which may be a read error. The chain links TRBV6-5 to TRBJ2-1; 7 bases match TRBD2. The germline V gene has CDR1 MNHEY and CDR2 SVGAGI. The CDR3 totals 15 residues. The CDR3 coding sequence is TGTGCCAGCAGTTACGCGGGAGAAGGCTACAGTGAGCAGTTCTTC. Residues: CASSYAGEGYSEQFF.

This chain uses TRBV7-9 with TRBJ1-5; a weak D match, TRBD1 (5 bases). Trimming took off 1 base at V and 5 bases at J, with 6 bases between the two ends. The germline gives CDR1 SEHNR, CDR2 FQNEAQ (reference sequence). The CDR3 totals 13 residues. In DNA form, the CDR3 reads TGTGCCAGCAGCTTAGGACAGCATCAGCCCCAGCATTTT. Its translation: CASSLGQHQPQHF.

Here the CDR3 reads CASSNDRGSYNEQFF. In DNA form, the CDR3 reads TGTGCCAGCAGCAACGACAGGGGGTCCTACAATGAGCAGTTCTTC. The genes are TRBV28 and TRBJ2-1; TRBD1 matches 9 bases. With 6 bases clipped from V and 1 base from J, the junction kept 4 bases outside the gene matches. The germline CDR1 and CDR2 sequences are MDHEN and SYDVKM. The CDR3 length is 15 residues. Complete variable domain (other parts from reference TRBV28 and TRBJ2-1): DVKVTQSSRYLVKRTGEKVFLECVQDMDHENMFWYRQDPGLGLRLIYFSYDVKMKEKGDIPEGYSVSREKKERFSLILESASTNQTSMYLCASSNDRGSYNEQFFGPGTRLTVL.

CDR3: CATSDTRTLFNEQYF. CDR3 in DNA: TGTGCCACCAGTGACACTCGGACACTTTTCAACGAGCAGTACTTC. The chain is built from TRBV24-1 and TRBJ2-7; D may be TRBD1 (5 bases). There are 15 residues in the CDR3. V lost 4 bases and J 5 bases, leaving 17 bases between the germline ends. Germline CDR1 reads KGHDR; CDR2 reads SFDVKD.

This clone was seen only a few times. The rearrangement links TRBV27 to TRBJ2-7, with 11 bases aligning to TRBD2. Trimming took 1 base from V and 3 from J; bases not matched to a gene: 2. From germline, CDR1 is MNHEY and CDR2 SMNVEV (reference sequence). This CDR3 has 15 amino acids. The CDR3 coding sequence is TGTGCCAGCAGTTTATTACTAGCGGGAGTCTACGAGCAGTACTTC. Its protein is CASSLLLAGVYEQYF.

The chain has TRBV19 and TRBJ1-2; 9 bases line up with TRBD1. Germline V CDR1 and CDR2: LNHDA, SQIVND (reference sequence). Unmatched junction bases numbered 10, after V lost 3 bases and J lost 8 bases. This CDR3 is built from 15 residues. CDR3 sequence reads: CASSIPGQGFGGYTF. The CDR3 DNA sequence: TGTGCCAGTAGTATTCCGGGACAGGGTTTCGGGGGCTACACCTTC.